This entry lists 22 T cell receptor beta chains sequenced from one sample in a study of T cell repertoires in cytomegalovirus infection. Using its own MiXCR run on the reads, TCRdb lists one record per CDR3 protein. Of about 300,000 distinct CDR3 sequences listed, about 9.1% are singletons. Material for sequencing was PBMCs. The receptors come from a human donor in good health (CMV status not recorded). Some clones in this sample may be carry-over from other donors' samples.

The chain's CDR3 is CASRQGASGYTF. Written as DNA, the CDR3 is TGTGCCAGCAGACAGGGGGCTAGTGGCTACACCTTC. The chain carries TRBV13 and TRBJ1-2; TRBD1 aligns across 9 bases. The J segment lost 7 bases and the V segment lost 6 bases, leaving 3 bases of the junction unmatched. The CDR3 length is 12 residues. From germline, CDR1 is PRHDT and CDR2 FYEKMQ (reference sequence). Drawing the rest from reference TRBV13 and TRBJ1-2, the complete variable domain is AAGVIQSPRHLIKEKRETATLKCYPIPRHDTVYWYQQGPGQDPQFLISFYEKMQSDKGSIPDRFSAQQFSDYHSELNMSSLELGDSALYFCASRQGASGYTFGSGTRLTVV.

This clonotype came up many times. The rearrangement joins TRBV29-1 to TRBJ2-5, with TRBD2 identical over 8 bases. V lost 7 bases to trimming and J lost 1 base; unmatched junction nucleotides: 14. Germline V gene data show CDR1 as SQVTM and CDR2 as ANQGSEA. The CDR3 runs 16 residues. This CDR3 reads CSAHIGRGAFQETQYF. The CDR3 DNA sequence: TGCAGCGCCCATATCGGGCGGGGGGCGTTCCAAGAGACCCAGTACTTC.

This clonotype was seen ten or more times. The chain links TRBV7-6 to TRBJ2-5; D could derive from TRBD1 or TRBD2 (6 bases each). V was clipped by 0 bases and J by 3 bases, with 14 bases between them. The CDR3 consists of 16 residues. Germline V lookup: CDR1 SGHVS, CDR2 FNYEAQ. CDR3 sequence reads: CASSLAGGLYKETQYF. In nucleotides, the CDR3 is TGTGCCAGCAGCTTAGCGGGGGGCCTCTATAAAGAGACCCAGTACTTC.

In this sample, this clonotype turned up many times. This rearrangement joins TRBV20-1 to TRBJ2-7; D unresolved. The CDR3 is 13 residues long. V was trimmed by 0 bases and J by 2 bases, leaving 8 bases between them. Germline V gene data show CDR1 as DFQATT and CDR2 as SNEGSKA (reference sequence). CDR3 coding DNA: TGCAGTGCTAGAGAGGACGTCGCCTACGAGCAGTACTTC. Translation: CSAREDVAYEQYF.

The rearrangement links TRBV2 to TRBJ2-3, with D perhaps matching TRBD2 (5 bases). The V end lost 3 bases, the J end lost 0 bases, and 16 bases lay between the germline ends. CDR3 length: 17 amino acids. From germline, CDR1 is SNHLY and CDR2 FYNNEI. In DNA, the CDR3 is TGTGCCAGCAGTGACAATATTAGATCGGGGAGCACAGATACGCAGTATTTT. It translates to CASSDNIRSGSTDTQYF.

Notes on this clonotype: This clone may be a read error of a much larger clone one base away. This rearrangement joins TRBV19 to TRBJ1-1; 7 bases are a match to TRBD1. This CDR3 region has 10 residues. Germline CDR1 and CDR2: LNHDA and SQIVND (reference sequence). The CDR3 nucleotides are TGTGTCAGTAGACAGGGTGAAGCTTTCTTT. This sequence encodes CVSRQGEAFF. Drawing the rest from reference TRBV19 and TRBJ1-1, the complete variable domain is DGGITQSPKYLFRKEGQNVTLSCEQNLNHDAMYWYRQDPGQGLRLIYYSQIVNDFQKGDIAEGYSVSREKKESFPLTVTSAQKNPTAFYLCVSRQGEAFFGQGTRLTVV.

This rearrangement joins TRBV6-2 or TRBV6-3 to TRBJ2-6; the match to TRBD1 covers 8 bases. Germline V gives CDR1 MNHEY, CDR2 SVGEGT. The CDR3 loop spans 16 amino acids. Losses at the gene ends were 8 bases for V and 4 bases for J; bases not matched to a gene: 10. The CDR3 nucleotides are TGTGCCAGCGACCGGGACAGGCGTCCCGGGGCCAACGTCCTGACTTTC. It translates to CASDRDRRPGANVLTF.

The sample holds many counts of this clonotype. CDR3: CSVEGQFNTEAFF. The CDR3 DNA sequence: TGCAGCGTTGAAGGCCAGTTTAACACTGAAGCTTTCTTT. The V call is TRBV29-1, the J call TRBJ1-1, with no clear D. The length of the CDR3 is 13 residues. In germline, CDR1 is SQVTM, CDR2 ANQGSEA. Trimming cost V 1 base and J 2 bases, with 8 bases left between them.

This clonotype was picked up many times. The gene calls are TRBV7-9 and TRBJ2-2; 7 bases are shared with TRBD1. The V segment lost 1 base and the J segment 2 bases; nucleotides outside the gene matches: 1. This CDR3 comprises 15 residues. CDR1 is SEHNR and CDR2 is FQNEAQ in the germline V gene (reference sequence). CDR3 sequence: CASSLGDRNTGELFF. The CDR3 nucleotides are TGTGCCAGCAGCTTAGGGGACAGAAACACCGGGGAGCTGTTTTTT.

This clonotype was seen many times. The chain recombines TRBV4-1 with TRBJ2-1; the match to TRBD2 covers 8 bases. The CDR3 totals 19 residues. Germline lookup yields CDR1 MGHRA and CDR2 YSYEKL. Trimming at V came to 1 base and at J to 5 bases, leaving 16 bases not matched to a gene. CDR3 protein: CASSQVAGGWKNPHNEQFF. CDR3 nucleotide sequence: TGCGCCAGCAGCCAAGTTGCGGGGGGCTGGAAAAATCCTCACAATGAGCAGTTCTTC.

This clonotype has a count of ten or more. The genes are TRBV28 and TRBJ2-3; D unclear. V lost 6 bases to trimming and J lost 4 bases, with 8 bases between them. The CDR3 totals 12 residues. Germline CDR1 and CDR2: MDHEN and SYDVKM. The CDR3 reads CASRRQADTQYF. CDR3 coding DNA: TGTGCCAGCAGAAGGCAGGCAGATACGCAGTATTTT.

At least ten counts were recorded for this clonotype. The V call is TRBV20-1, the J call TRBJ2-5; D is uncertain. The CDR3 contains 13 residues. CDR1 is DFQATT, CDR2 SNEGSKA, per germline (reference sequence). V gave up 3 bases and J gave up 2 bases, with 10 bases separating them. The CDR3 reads CSASSPQQETQYF. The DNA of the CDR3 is TGCAGTGCTAGTTCTCCCCAACAAGAGACCCAGTACTTC.

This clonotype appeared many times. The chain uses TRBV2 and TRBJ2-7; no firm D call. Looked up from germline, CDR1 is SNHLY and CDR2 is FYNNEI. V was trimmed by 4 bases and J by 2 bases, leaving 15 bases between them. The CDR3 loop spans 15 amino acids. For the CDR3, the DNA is TGTGCCAGCAGTGGTGAGGTAGCACTGACCTACGAGCAGTACTTC. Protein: CASSGEVALTYEQYF.

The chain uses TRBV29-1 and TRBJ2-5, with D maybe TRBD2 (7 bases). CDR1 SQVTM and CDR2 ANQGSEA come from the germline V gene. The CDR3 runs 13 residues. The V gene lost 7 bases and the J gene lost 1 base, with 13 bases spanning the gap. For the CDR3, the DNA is TGCAGCGCCCGGGGGGCCGCCCAAGAGACCCAGTACTTC. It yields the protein CSARGAAQETQYF.

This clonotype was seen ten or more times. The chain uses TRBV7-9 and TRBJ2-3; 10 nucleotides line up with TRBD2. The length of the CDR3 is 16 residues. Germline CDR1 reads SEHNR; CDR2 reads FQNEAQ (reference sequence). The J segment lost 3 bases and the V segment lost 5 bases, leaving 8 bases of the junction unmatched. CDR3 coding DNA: TGTGCCAGCAGCACGGCATCTAGCGGGGGAACAGATACGCAGTATTTT. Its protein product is CASSTASSGGTDTQYF.

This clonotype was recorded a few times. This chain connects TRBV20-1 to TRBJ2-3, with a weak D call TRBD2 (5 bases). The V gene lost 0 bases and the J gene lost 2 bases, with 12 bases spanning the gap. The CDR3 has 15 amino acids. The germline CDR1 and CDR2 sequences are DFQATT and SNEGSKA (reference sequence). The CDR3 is CSARDPGLVTDTQYF. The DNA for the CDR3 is TGCAGTGCTAGAGATCCAGGACTCGTCACAGATACGCAGTATTTT.

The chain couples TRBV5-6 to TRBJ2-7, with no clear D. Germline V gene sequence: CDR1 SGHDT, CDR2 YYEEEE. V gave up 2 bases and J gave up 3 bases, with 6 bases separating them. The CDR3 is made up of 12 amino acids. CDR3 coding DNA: TGTGCCAGCAGCTTTGGGTTCTACGAGCAGTACTTC. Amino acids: CASSFGFYEQYF. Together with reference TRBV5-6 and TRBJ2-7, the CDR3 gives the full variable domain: DAGVTQSPTHLIKTRGQQVTLRCSPKSGHDTVSWYQQALGQGPQFIFQYYEEEERQRGNFPDRFSGHQFPNYSSELNVNALLLGDSALYLCASSFGFYEQYFGPGTRLTVT.

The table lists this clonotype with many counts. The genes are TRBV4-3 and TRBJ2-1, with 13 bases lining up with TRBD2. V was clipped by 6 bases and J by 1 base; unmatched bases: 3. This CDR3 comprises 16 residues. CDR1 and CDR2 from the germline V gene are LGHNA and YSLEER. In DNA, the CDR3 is TGCGCCAGCAGTCGGACTAGCGGGGGATCCTACAATGAGCAGTTCTTC. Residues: CASSRTSGGSYNEQFF.

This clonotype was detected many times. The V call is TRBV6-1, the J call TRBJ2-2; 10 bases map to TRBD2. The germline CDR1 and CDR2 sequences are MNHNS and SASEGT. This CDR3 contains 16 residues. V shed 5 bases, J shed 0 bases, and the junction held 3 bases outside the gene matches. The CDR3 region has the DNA TGTGCCAGCAGTAGACTAGCGGGTTCGAACACCGGGGAGCTGTTTTTT. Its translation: CASSRLAGSNTGELFF.

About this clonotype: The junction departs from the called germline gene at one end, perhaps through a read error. CDR3 sequence: CASGLWDSHTDTQYF. CDR3 in DNA: TGTGCCAGCGGTTTATGGGACTCACACACAGATACGCAGTATTTT. The genes are TRBV27 and TRBJ2-3, with a possible D match to TRBD2 (6 bases). The CDR3 totals 15 residues. The germline V gene encodes CDR1 MNHEY and CDR2 SMNVEV (reference sequence).

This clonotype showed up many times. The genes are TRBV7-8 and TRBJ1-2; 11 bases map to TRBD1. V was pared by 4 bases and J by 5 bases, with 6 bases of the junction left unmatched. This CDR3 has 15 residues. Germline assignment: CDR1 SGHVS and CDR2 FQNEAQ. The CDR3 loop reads CASSYGQGAGYGYTF. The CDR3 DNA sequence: TGTGCCAGCAGCTATGGACAGGGGGCAGGGTATGGCTACACCTTC.

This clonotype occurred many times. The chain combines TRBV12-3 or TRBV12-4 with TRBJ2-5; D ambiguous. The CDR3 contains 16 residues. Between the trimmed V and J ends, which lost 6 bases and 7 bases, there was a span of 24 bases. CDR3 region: CASSPPGYPKRLTQYF. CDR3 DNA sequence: TGTGCCAGCAGCCCACCGGGCTATCCGAAGAGATTGACCCAGTACTTC.